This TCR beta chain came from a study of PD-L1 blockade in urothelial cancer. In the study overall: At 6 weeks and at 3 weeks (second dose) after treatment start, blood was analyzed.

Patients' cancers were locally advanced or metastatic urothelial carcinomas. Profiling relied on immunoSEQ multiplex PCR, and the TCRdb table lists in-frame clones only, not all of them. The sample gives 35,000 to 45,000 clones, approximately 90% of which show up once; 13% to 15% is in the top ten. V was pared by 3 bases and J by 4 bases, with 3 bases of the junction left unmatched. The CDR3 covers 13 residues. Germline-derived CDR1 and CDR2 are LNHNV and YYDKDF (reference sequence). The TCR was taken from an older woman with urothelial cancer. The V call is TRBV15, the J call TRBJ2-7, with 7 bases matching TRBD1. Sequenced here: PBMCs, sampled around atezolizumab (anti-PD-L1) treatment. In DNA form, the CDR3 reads TGTGCCACCAGCAGGGGACAGCGATACGAGCAGTACTTC. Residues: CATSRGQRYEQYF. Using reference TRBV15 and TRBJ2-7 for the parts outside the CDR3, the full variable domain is DAMVIQNPRYQVTQFGKPVTLSCSQTLNHNVMYWYQQKSSQAPKLLFHYYDKDFNNEADTPDNFQSRRPNTSFCFLDIRSPGLGDTAMYLCATSRGQRYEQYFGPGTRLTVT.